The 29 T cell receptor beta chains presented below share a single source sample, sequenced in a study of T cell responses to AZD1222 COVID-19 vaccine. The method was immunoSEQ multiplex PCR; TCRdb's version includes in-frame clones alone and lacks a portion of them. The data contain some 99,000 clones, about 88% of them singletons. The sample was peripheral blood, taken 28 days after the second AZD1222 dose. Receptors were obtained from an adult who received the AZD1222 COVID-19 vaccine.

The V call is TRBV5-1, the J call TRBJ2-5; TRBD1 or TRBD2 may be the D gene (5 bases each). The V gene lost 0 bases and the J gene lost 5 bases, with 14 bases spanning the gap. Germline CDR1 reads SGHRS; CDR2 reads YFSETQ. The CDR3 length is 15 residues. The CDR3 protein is CASSLESLEGETQYF. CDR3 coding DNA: TGCGCCAGCAGCTTGGAAAGCCTCGAGGGGGAGACCCAGTACTTC.

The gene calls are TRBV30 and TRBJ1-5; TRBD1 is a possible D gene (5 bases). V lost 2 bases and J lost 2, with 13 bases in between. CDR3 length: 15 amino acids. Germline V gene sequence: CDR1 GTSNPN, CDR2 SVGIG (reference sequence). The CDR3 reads CAWSTQGDRNQPQHF. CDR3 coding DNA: TGTGCCTGGAGTACCCAGGGAGACCGCAATCAGCCCCAGCATTTT.

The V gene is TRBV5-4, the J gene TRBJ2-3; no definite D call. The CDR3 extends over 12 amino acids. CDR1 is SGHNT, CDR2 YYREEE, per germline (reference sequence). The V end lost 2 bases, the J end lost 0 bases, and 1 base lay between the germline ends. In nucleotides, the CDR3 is TGTGCCAGCAGCTTTAGCACAGATACGCAGTATTTT. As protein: CASSFSTDTQYF.

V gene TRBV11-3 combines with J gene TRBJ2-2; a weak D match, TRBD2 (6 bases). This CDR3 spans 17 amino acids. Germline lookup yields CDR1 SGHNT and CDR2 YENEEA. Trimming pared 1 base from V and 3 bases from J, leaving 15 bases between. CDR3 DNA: TGTGCCAGCAGCTTAGTTGCTTCTCGGGACTACACCGGGGAGCTGTTTTTT. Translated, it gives CASSLVASRDYTGELFF.

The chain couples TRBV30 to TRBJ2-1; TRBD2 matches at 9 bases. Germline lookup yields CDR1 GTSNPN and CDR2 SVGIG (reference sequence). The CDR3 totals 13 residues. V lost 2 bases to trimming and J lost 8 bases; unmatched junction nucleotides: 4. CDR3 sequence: CAWSLRLADEQFF. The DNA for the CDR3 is TGTGCCTGGAGTCTCCGACTAGCGGATGAGCAGTTCTTC. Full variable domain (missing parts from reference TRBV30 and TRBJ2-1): SQTIHQWPATLVQPVGSPLSLECTVEGTSNPNLYWYRQAAGRGLQLLFYSVGIGQISSEVPQNLSASRPQDRQFILSSKKLLLSDSGFYLCAWSLRLADEQFFGPGTRLTVL.

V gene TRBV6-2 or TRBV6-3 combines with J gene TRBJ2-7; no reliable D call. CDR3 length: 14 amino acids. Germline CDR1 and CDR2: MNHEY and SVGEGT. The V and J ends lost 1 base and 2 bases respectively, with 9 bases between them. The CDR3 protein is CASSYLGPPYEQYF. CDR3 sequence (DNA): TGTGCCAGCAGTTACTTAGGACCTCCCTACGAGCAGTACTTC.

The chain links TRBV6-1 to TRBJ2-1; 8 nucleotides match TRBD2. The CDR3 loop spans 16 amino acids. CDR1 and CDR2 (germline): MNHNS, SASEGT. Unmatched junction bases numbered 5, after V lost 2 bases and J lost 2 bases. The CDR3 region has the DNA TGTGCCAGCAGTGAAAAGAGTAGCGGGGCCTACAATGAGCAGTTCTTC. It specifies CASSEKSSGAYNEQFF.

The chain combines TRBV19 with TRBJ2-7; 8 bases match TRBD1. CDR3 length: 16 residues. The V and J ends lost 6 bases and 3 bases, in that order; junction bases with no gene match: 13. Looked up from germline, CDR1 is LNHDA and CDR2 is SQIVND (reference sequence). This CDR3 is CASRIRGQAQDYEQYF. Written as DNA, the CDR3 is TGTGCCAGTAGGATCCGGGGACAGGCCCAGGACTACGAGCAGTACTTC.

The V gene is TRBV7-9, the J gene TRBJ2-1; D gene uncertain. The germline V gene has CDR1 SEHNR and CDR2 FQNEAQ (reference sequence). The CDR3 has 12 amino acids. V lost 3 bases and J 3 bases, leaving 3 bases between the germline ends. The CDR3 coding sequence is TGTGCCAGCAGCTTTGGCTACAATGAGCAGTTCTTC. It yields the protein CASSFGYNEQFF. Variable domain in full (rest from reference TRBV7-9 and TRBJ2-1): DTGVSQNPRHKITKRGQNVTFRCDPISEHNRLYWYRQTLGQGPEFLTYFQNEAQLEKSRLLSDRFSAERPKGSFSTLEIQRTEQGDSAMYLCASSFGYNEQFFGPGTRLTVL.

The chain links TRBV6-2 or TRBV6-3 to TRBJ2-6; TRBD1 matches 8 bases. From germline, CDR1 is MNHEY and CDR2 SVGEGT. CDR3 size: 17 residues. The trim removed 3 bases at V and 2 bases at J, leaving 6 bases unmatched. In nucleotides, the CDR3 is TGTGCCAGCAGTTATTGGGACAGGACCCCTGGGGCCAACGTCCTGACTTTC. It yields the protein CASSYWDRTPGANVLTF.

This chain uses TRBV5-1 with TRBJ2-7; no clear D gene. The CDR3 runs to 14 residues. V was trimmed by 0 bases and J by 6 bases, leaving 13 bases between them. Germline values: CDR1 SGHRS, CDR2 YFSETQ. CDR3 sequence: CASSLGLRLVEQYF. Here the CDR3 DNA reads TGCGCCAGCAGCTTGGGGCTACGTCTAGTCGAGCAGTACTTC.

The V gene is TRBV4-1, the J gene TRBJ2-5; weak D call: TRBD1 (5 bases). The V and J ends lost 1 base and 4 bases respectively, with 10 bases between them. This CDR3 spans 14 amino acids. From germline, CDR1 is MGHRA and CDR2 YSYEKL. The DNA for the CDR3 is TGCGCCAGCAGCCAAGTGTCGCAGGGAGAGACCCAGTACTTC. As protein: CASSQVSQGETQYF.

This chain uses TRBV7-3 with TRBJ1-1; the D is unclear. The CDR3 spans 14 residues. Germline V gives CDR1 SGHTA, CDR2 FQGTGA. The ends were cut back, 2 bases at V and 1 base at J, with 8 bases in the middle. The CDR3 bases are TGTGCCAGCAGCTTACAGGCCGCGAACACTGAAGCTTTCTTT. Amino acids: CASSLQAANTEAFF.

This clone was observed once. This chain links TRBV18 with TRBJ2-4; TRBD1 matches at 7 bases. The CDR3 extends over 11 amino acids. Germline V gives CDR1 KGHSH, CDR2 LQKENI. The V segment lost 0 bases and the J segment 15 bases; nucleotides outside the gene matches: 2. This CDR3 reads CASSPPGQLYF. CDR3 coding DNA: TGTGCCAGCTCACCACCGGGACAGCTGTACTTC.

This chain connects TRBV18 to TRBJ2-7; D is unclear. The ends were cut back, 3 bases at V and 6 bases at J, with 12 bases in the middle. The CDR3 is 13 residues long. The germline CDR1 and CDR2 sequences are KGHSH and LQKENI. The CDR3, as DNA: TGTGCCAGCTCACCGTCCGTGGTGAGCGAGCAGTACTTC. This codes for CASSPSVVSEQYF.

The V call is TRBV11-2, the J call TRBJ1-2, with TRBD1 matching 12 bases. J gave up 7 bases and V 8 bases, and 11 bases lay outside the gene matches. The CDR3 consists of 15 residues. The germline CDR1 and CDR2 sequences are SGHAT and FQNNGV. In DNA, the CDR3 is TGTGCCAGCCGAAAATTAGGGACAGGGGGCCGTGGCTACACCTTC. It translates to CASRKLGTGGRGYTF.

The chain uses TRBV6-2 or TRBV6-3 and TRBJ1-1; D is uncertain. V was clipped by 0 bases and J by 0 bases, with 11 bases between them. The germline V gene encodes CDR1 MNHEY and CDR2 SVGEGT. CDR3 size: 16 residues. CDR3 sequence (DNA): TGTGCCAGCAGTTACTCGATCTGGGAGATGAACACTGAAGCTTTCTTT. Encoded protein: CASSYSIWEMNTEAFF.

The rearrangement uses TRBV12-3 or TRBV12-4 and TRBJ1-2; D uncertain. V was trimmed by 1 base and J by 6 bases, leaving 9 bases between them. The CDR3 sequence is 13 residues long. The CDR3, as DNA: TGTGCCAGCAGTTTAGAAGGGTCGCATGGCTACACCTTC. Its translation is CASSLEGSHGYTF.

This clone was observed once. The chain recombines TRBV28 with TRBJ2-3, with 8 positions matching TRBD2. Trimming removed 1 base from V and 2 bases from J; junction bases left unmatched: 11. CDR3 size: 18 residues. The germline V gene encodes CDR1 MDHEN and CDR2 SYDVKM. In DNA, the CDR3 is TGTGCCAGCAGTTTATCGGGGGGGTTGGGCAGCCACACAGATACGCAGTATTTT. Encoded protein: CASSLSGGLGSHTDTQYF.

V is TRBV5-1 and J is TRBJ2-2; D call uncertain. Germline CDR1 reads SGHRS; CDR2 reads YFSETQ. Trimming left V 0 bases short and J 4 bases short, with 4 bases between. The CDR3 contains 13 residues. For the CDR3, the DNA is TGCGCCAGCAGCTTGGTGGCCACCGGGGAGCTGTTTTTT. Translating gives CASSLVATGELFF. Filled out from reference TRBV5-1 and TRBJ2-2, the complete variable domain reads KAGVTQTPRYLIKTRGQQVTLSCSPISGHRSVSWYQQTPGQGLQFLFEYFSETQRNKGNFPGRFSGRQFSNSRSEMNVSTLELGDSALYLCASSLVATGELFFGEGSRLTVL.

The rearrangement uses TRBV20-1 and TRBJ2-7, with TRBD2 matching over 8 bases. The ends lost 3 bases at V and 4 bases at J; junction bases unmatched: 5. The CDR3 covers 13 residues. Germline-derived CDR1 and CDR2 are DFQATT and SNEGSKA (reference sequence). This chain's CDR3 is CSASPGLAYEQYF. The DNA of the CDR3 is TGCAGTGCTAGTCCCGGACTAGCATACGAGCAGTACTTC.

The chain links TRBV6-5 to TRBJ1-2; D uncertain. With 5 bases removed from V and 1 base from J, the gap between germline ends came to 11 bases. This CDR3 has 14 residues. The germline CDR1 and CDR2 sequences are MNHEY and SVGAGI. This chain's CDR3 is CASSPSGLNYGYTF. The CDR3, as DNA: TGTGCCAGCAGTCCCTCCGGTCTTAACTATGGCTACACCTTC.

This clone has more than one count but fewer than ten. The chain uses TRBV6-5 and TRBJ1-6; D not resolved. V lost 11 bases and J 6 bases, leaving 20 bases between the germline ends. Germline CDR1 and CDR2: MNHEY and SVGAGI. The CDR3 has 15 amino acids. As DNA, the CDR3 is TGTGCCGCGAGATCGGGTTCCCATACTAATTCACCCCTCCACTTT. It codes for CAARSGSHTNSPLHF.

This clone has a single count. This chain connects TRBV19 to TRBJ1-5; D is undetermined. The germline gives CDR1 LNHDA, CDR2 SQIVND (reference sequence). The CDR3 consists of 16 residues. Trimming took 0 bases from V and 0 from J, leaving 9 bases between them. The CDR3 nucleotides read TGTGCCAGTAGTATAGAAGACGGTCGTAGCAATCAGCCCCAGCATTTT. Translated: CASSIEDGRSNQPQHF.

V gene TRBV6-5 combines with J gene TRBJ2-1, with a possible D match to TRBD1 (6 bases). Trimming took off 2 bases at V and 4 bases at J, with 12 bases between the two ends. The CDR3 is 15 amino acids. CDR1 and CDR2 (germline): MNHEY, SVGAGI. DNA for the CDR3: TGTGCCAGCAGTTACGGGCACAGGGAATACAATGAGCAGTTCTTC. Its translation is CASSYGHREYNEQFF.

The CDR3 here is CASSLLADSPLHF. In DNA form, the CDR3 reads TGTGCCAGCAGTTTGTTGGCTGATTCACCCCTCCACTTT. The chain joins TRBV27 to TRBJ1-6, with D uncertain. V shed 3 bases and J shed 8 bases, with 8 bases lying between them. Germline CDR1 and CDR2: MNHEY and SMNVEV (reference sequence). The CDR3 consists of 13 residues.

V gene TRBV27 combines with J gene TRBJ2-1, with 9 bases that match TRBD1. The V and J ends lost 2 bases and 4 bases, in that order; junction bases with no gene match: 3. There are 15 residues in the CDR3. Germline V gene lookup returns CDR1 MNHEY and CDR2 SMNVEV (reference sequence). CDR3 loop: CASSLTGQGYNEQFF. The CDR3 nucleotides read TGTGCCAGCAGTTTAACGGGACAGGGATACAATGAGCAGTTCTTC.

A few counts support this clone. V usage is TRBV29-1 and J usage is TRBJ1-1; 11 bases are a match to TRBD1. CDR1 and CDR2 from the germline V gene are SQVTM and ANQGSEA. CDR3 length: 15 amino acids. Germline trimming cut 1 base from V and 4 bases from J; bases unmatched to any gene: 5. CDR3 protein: CSVEGTGGSGTEAFF. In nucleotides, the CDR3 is TGCAGCGTTGAAGGGACAGGGGGCTCGGGCACTGAAGCTTTCTTT.

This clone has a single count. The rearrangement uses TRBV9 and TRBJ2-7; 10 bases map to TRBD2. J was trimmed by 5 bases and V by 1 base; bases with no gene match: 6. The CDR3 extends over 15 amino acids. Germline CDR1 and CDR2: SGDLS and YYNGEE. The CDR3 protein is CASSVMGLAMNEQYF. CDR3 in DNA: TGTGCCAGCAGCGTAATGGGACTAGCGATGAACGAGCAGTACTTC.